This T cell receptor beta chain was captured by sequencing in a study of CD8+ T cells in alopecia areata. Study as a whole: Percentage of affected scalp area was the basis on which treated patients' severity was scored. Findings of the study overall: Because one nonresponder was included, the link of baseline CD8+ expansion to response is considered uncertain. Tofacitinib yielded significantly lower scalp clonality and fewer expanded CD8+ clones among the top 100.

Treatment indicated: oral pan-JAK inhibitor, 5-10 mg twice daily. Ten or more counts support this clone. Its matching antigen is unknown. Investigators isolated RNA and reverse transcribed it into cDNA to act as the sequencing template. Using immunoSEQ multiplex PCR, the repertoire was profiled, and TCRdb retains in-frame clones only, with some absent. This table holds 100,000 to 150,000 clones, less than 75% found once. The V gene lost 0 bases and the J gene lost 2 bases, with 11 bases spanning the gap. The CDR3 sequence is 15 residues long. CDR1 is SNHLY, CDR2 FYNNEI, per germline. The rearrangement joins TRBV2 to TRBJ2-7; D unresolved. This specimen consisted of CD8+ T cells sorted from blood, obtained at week 4, from a patient treated with tofacitinib. The clonotype was recovered from a human donor with alopecia areata. This CDR3 is CASSEAPGDAYEQYF. The CDR3 DNA reads as TGTGCCAGCAGTGAAGCCCCGGGTGATGCCTACGAGCAGTACTTC.